This record covers a single TCR beta chain. Its specific antigen is unknown. Per-base quality was not reported, and no clone a single base away is much larger than it. The data belong to a study of T cells in Graves' hyperthyroidism and ophthalmopathy (dated by TCRdb to between 2017 and 2020). Turning to the overall study: Peripheral blood samples were taken at initial diagnosis, before any treatment was given. To identify TCR V-J signatures that set the groups apart, the researchers used a discovery cohort of 90 to 100 patients, made up of under 45 with Graves' ophthalmopathy and 57 with stable Graves' hyperthyroidism. An independent validation cohort of under 20 hyperthyroidism patients and some 15 patients who later progressed to ophthalmopathy tested prospective prediction of ophthalmopathy. The roughly 94 discovery patients were randomly divided into training and test sets at a 7:3 ratio. The study also compared thyroid tissue and blood T-cell repertoires from a handful of Graves' hyperthyroidism patients. Following sampling, methimazole starting at 30 mg daily was given to hyperthyroidism patients, and high-dose intravenous methylprednisolone was given to ophthalmopathy patients. According to the paper, TCR Vbeta CDR3 sequencing was carried out on about 140 peripheral blood samples, which came from over 40 ophthalmopathy, 70 to 80 hyperthyroidism and about 17 progressor patients.

V is cut by 5 bases and J by 11 bases, and the space between the germline ends is 12 bases. Via the germline V gene, CDR1 is KGHDR and CDR2 SFDVKD. Including the terminal cysteine and phenylalanine, the CDR3 comprises 13 residues. The kept DNA is CDR3 alone, 39 bases in frame from the first base. Points the paper makes about the study in general: During validation, the model predicted progression to ophthalmopathy a median of about 5.9 months ahead of onset, with almost 71% sensitivity and 72.22% specificity. In cross-validation, a model built on a 13 V-J signature told ophthalmopathy apart from stable hyperthyroidism with approximately 90% sensitivity and approximately 84% specificity, and in testing the same model reached 80%/75%. Blood samples also contained most of the expanded thyroid clonotypes (frequency above 0.001), which suggests that blood repertoires may reflect thyroid immune responses. No statistical method was used to set the sample size in advance, and investigators knew the group allocation.

The TCR beta CDR3 regions were amplified from the RNA transcripts. The TCR CDR3 was subjected to a first round of RT-PCR using the HTBI primer set and the Qiagen OneStep RT-PCR kit. The libraries were constructed in a second round of multiplex PCR and then size-selected and purified. Libraries were sequenced paired-end with 100 bp reads on an Illumina HiSeq2000. Concerning the study's data processing: Raw data were processed with SOAPnuke, discarding reads with adapters, uncalled bases, mean Phred below 15, or no exact constant-primer or identifier match. High-quality paired reads were merged with COPE v1.2.5, and unique nucleotide sequences were defined as clonotypes. MiTCR v1.1 was used to align the clonotypes against IMGT TRBV, TRBD and TRBJ reference segments. The analysis was restricted to V-J combinations with a frequency above 0.0001, which together covered 99.2% of the repertoires. A TCS score was defined as the ratio of F50 (clonal expansion) to E x V (chaos), with BLOSUM62-based TCRdist applied between CDR3 peptides within each V-J. Welch's t-statistics and random forest reduced 450 to 600 V-J features to fewer than 15, which were used in a naive Bayes classifier (R e1071). Thyroid-blood repertoire similarity was quantified with the Morisita-Horn index. TCRdb trimmed the raw reads at Q25, called clones with MiXCR and kept productive beta chains. Rows merge per CDR3 protein into single entries with the most common DNA and genes. It is TCRdb's table, rather than the study itself, that gives the V and J calls and clone size. Here the sample has 50,000 to 60,000 distinct CDR3 sequences; around half occur a single time. Around an eighth of the sample is in the top ten clones.

Ophthalmopathy patients had moderately to severely active disease, with a Clinical Activity Score of 3 or more, a NOSPECS grade of 4 or more, and a disease duration of less than 3 months. Patients with uncontrolled infections, other autoimmune diseases, pregnancy or lactation were excluded. Clinical symptoms, serum thyroxine and TRAb, thyroid ultrasound, and orbital computed tomography formed the basis for the diagnoses. PBMCs were isolated from about 10 ml of fresh peripheral blood by Ficoll-Paque density gradient centrifugation. Total RNA was extracted with Trizol reagent, and quality was checked on an Agilent 2100 Bioanalyzer.

This TCR was recovered from a woman aged 25-40 years with Graves' ophthalmopathy. The specimen sequenced was blood. The chain is made from TRBV24-1 and TRBJ2-6; TRBD1 is a possible D gene, resting on 6 matching bases. The CDR3 protein: CATSGVGGDVLTF. The nucleotides read TGTGCCACCAGTGGTGTTGGGGGCGACGTCCTGACTTTC.